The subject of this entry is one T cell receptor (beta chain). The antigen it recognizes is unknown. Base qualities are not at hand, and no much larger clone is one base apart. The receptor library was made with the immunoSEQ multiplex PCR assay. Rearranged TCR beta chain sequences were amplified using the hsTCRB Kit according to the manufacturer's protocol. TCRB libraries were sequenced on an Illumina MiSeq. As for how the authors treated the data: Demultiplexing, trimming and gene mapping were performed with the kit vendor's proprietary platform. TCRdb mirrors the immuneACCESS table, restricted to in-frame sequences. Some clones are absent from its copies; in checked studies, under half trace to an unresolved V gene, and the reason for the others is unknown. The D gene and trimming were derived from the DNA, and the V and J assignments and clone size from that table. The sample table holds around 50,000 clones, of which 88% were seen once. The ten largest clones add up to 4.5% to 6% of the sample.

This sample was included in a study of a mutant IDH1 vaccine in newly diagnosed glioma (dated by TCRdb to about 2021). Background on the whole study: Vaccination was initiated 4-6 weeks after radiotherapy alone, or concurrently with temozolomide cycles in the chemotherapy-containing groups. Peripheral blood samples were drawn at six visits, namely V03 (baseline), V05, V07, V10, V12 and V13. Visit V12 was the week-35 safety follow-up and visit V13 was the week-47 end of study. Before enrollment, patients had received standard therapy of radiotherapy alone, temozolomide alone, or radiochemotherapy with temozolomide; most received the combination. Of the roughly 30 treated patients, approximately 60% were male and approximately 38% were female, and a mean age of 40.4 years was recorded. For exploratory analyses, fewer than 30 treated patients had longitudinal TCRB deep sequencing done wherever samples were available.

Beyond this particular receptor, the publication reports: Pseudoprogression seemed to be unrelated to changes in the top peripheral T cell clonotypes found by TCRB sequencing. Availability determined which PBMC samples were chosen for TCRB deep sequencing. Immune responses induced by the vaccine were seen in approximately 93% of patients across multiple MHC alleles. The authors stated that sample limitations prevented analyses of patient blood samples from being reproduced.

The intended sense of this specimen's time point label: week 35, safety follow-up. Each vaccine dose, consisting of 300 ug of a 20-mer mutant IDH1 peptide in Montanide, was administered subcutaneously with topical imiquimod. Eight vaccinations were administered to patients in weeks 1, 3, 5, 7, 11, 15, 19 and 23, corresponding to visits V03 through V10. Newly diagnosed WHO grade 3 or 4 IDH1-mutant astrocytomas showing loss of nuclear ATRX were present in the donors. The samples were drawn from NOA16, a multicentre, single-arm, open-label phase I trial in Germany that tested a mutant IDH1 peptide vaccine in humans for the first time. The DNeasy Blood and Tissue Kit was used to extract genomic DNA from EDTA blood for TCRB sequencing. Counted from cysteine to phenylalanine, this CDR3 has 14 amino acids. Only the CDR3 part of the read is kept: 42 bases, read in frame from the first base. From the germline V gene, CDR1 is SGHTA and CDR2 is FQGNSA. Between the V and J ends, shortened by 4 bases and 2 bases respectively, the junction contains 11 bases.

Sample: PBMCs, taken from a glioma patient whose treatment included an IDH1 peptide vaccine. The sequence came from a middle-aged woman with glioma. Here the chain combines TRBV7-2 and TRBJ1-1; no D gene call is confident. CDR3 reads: CASSSRAGNTEAFF. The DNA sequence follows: TGTGCCAGCAGCTCGCGGGCGGGAAACACTGAAGCTTTCTTT.